Below are 25 T cell receptor beta chains sequenced from a single sample in a study of T cell responses to AZD1222 COVID-19 vaccine. Data came from immunoSEQ multiplex PCR; TCRdb stores just in-frame clones and leaves some out. This table has approximately 130,000 clones, roughly 85% appearing once. The source was peripheral blood, collected 28 days after the second dose of the MenACWY control vaccine. These receptors all come from an adult who received the MenACWY meningococcal vaccine as a control.

The chain recombines TRBV20-1 with TRBJ1-3, with D tentatively TRBD1 (6 bases). V lost 3 bases and J lost 3, with 9 bases in between. The germline CDR1 and CDR2 sequences are DFQATT and SNEGSKA (reference sequence). CDR3 size: 13 residues. The CDR3 DNA reads TGCAGTGCTAGTCGCAGGGGTGGAAACACCATATATTTT. This encodes CSASRRGGNTIYF.

This chain joins TRBV15 and TRBJ1-2, with 8 bases lining up with TRBD1. CDR1 is LNHNV, CDR2 YYDKDF, per germline (reference sequence). V lost 5 bases and J lost 1; bases outside the gene matches: 6. The CDR3 is 15 amino acids. Here the CDR3 reads CATSVGQGGNYGYTF. CDR3 nucleotides: TGTGCCACCAGCGTAGGACAGGGCGGTAACTATGGCTACACCTTC.

The J gene is TRBJ1-1, the V gene TRBV28; 9 bases fit TRBD1. This CDR3 has 14 residues. CDR1 MDHEN and CDR2 SYDVKM come from the germline V gene. Trimming removed 6 bases from V and 10 bases from J; junction bases left unmatched: 12. In DNA, the CDR3 is TGTGCCAGCAGATCGACAGGGGGGGATGTTCGAGCTTTCTTT. Encoded protein: CASRSTGGDVRAFF.

The chain uses TRBV19 and TRBJ1-2, with 8 bases aligning to TRBD1. The CDR3 is made up of 13 amino acids. The germline V gene encodes CDR1 LNHDA and CDR2 SQIVND (reference sequence). Trimming removed 5 bases from V and 8 bases from J; junction bases left unmatched: 7. CDR3 sequence: CASSYSTGGGYTF. The CDR3 coding sequence is TGTGCCAGTAGTTACTCAACAGGGGGAGGCTACACCTTC.

This sequence joins TRBV11-2 and TRBJ1-3, with D possibly matching TRBD1 (6 bases). Per the germline V gene, CDR1 is SGHAT and CDR2 is FQNNGV. CDR3 size: 15 residues. Trimming stripped 1 base from V and 6 bases from J, with 13 bases between. For the CDR3, the DNA is TGTGCCAGCAGCTTAGGAGGGACATTGCCAAACACCATATATTTT. It translates to CASSLGGTLPNTIYF.

The chain has TRBV7-9 and TRBJ2-1, with D perhaps matching TRBD2 (6 bases). Trimming stripped 3 bases from V and 9 bases from J, with 18 bases between. This CDR3 region has 15 residues. Germline values: CDR1 SEHNR, CDR2 FQNEAQ (reference sequence). The CDR3 DNA sequence: TGTGCCAGCAGCTTCGGACTAAAGCGGAGGGGTGAGCAGTTCTTC. Translated, it gives CASSFGLKRRGEQFF.

The rearrangement joins TRBV7-9 to TRBJ2-7; a possible D gene is TRBD2 (5 bases). This CDR3 region has 15 residues. Trimming stripped 0 bases from V and 0 bases from J, with 9 bases between. CDR1 SEHNR and CDR2 FQNEAQ come from the germline V gene (reference sequence). CDR3 DNA sequence: TGTGCCAGCAGCTTAGCCCCAGGAGGCTCCTACGAGCAGTACTTC. Protein sequence: CASSLAPGGSYEQYF.

J is TRBJ2-1 and V is TRBV29-1, with 7 positions matching TRBD2. V lost 5 bases and J lost 8; bases outside the gene matches: 9. Germline V CDR1 and CDR2: SQVTM, ANQGSEA. There are 13 residues in the CDR3. The CDR3 protein is CSVPWGSGHEQFF. The CDR3 DNA is TGCAGCGTTCCTTGGGGTAGCGGGCATGAGCAGTTCTTC.

V and J are TRBV11-2 and TRBJ2-1; D is uncertain. The ends were cut back, 5 bases at V and 8 bases at J, with 10 bases in the middle. The V gene's germline CDR1 is SGHAT and CDR2 FQNNGV. The CDR3 covers 12 residues. CDR3 protein: CASSLTRDEQFF. The CDR3 bases are TGTGCCAGCAGCCTAACCCGCGATGAGCAGTTCTTC.

This chain links TRBV29-1 with TRBJ2-7; D is unresolved. This CDR3 has 12 amino acids. Trimming removed 3 bases at V and 5 bases at J, with 11 bases between. Germline assignment: CDR1 SQVTM and CDR2 ANQGSEA. This CDR3 reads CSVDLGPNEQYF. The CDR3 coding sequence is TGCAGCGTTGATCTGGGCCCCAACGAGCAGTACTTC.

V usage is TRBV7-9 and J usage is TRBJ2-5; 7 nucleotides agree with TRBD1. Losses at the gene ends were 4 bases for V and 5 bases for J; bases not matched to a gene: 16. The CDR3 contains 17 residues. Germline assignment: CDR1 SEHNR and CDR2 FQNEAQ (reference sequence). The CDR3 is CASSSPSRTGEEETQYF. CDR3 bases: TGTGCCAGCAGCTCCCCGTCGCGGACAGGCGAGGAGGAGACCCAGTACTTC.

The J gene is TRBJ2-2, the V gene TRBV7-2; 7 bases are shared with TRBD2. V lost 1 base and J lost 4; bases outside the gene matches: 3. Germline V gene sequence: CDR1 SGHTA, CDR2 FQGNSA. CDR3 size: 15 residues. The CDR3 is CASSLGGRGTGELFF. The CDR3 DNA follows: TGTGCCAGCAGCTTAGGGGGGAGGGGCACCGGGGAGCTGTTTTTT.

This chain connects TRBV10-3 to TRBJ1-1; D may be TRBD1 (6 bases). The CDR3 runs to 14 residues. Trimming left V 3 bases short and J 4 bases short, with 12 bases between. The germline CDR1 and CDR2 sequences are ENHRY and SYGVKD. The CDR3 DNA follows: TGTGCCATCAGTGAACAGGGTGAAGGCACTGAAGCTTTCTTT. It codes for CAISEQGEGTEAFF.

The chain carries TRBV19 and TRBJ2-2; D might be TRBD2 (6 bases). V was pared by 5 bases and J by 4 bases, with 14 bases between. The CDR3 consists of 15 residues. Per germline, CDR1 LNHDA and CDR2 SQIVND (reference sequence). In DNA, the CDR3 is TGTGCCAGTAGTTCTTTGGGACTTCCCACCGGGGAGCTGTTTTTT. This codes for CASSSLGLPTGELFF.

In this sample, this clone turned up once. The V and J genes are TRBV3-1 (or the pseudogene TRBV3-2) and TRBJ2-7, with TRBD2 identical over 13 bases. The ends lost 3 bases at V and 5 bases at J; junction bases unmatched: 4. The CDR3 is made up of 15 amino acids. CDR1 is LGHDT and CDR2 is YNNKEL in the germline V gene (reference sequence). In DNA, the CDR3 is TGTGCCAGCAGCCAGGTACTAGCGGGAGGGAACGAGCAGTACTTC. As protein: CASSQVLAGGNEQYF.

This clone was recorded once. The genes are TRBV5-1 and TRBJ2-6; 9 bases match TRBD1. This CDR3 spans 17 amino acids. The J segment lost 1 base and the V segment lost 4 bases, leaving 6 bases of the junction unmatched. Per germline, CDR1 SGHRS and CDR2 YFSETQ. This CDR3 reads CASSPTGGQSGANVLTF. The CDR3 nucleotides read TGCGCCAGCAGCCCGACAGGGGGACAATCTGGGGCCAACGTCCTGACTTTC.

This rearrangement joins TRBV14 to TRBJ1-5, with TRBD1 as a possible D gene (6 bases). This CDR3 is 14 amino acids long. Germline CDR1 is SGHDN and CDR2 is FVKESK. V was cut by 4 bases and J by 4 bases, with 11 bases left in between. CDR3 DNA sequence: TGTGCCAGCAGCCCCACAGGGTGGAATCAGCCCCAGCATTTT. Encoded protein: CASSPTGWNQPQHF.

The rearrangement uses TRBV11-3 and TRBJ2-6; D is possibly TRBD1 (6 bases). Trimming stripped 6 bases from V and 4 bases from J, with 13 bases between. Germline V gene data show CDR1 as SGHNT and CDR2 as YENEEA. The CDR3 sequence is 15 residues long. The DNA of the CDR3 is TGTGCCAGCAGGCCAGGGGCATCGGGGGCCAACGTCCTGACTTTC. Protein: CASRPGASGANVLTF.

The chain has TRBV30 and TRBJ1-2; TRBD1 is a possible D gene (6 bases). V was cut by 4 bases and J by 4 bases, with 13 bases left in between. The CDR3 totals 13 residues. CDR1 and CDR2 from the germline V gene are GTSNPN and SVGIG (reference sequence). Here the CDR3 reads CAWKLGGGYGYTF. CDR3 bases: TGTGCCTGGAAGTTGGGGGGCGGCTATGGCTACACCTTC.

The chain carries TRBV9 and TRBJ2-3; D may be TRBD2 (5 bases). V gave up 4 bases and J gave up 4 bases, with 13 bases separating them. Germline loops: CDR1 SGDLS, CDR2 YYNGEE. The CDR3 sequence is 14 residues long. The CDR3 bases are TGTGCCAGCAGCCCCACTGCCGGGGCAGATACGCAGTATTTT. Translation gives CASSPTAGADTQYF.

The V and J genes are TRBV9 and TRBJ2-1, with 7 positions matching TRBD1. From germline, CDR1 is SGDLS and CDR2 YYNGEE. This CDR3 region has 15 residues. V dropped 0 bases and J dropped 1; count of bases not matched to a gene: 1. The DNA for the CDR3 is TGTGCCAGCAGCGTAGAGGACAGGTCCTACAATGAGCAGTTCTTC. It yields the protein CASSVEDRSYNEQFF. The variable domain in full, with the rest retrieved from reference TRBV9 and TRBJ2-1, is DSGVTQTPKHLITATGQRVTLRCSPRSGDLSVYWYQQSLDQGLQFLIQYYNGEERAKGNILERFSAQQFPDLHSELNLSSLELGDSALYFCASSVEDRSYNEQFFGPGTRLTVL.

J is TRBJ1-6 and V is TRBV9; unclear D gene. V shed 0 bases and J shed 6 bases, with 7 bases lying between them. In germline, CDR1 is SGDLS, CDR2 YYNGEE. The CDR3 contains 14 residues. The CDR3 DNA follows: TGTGCCAGCAGCGTAGTGGACGTTAATTCACCCCTCCACTTT. This encodes CASSVVDVNSPLHF.

This rearrangement joins TRBV7-8 to TRBJ2-7, with a tentative D call TRBD1 (5 bases). Germline assignment: CDR1 SGHVS and CDR2 FQNEAQ. Trimming shortened V by 1 base and J by 1 base, and 14 bases separated the two germline ends. CDR3 size: 16 residues. The CDR3 is CASSLGVGASSYEQYF. CDR3 nucleotide sequence: TGTGCCAGCAGCTTAGGGGTTGGGGCCTCTTCCTACGAGCAGTACTTC.

In this sample, this clone turned up once. The J gene is TRBJ1-1, the V gene TRBV25-1; 7 bases are a match to TRBD1. This CDR3 comprises 13 residues. Germline assignment: CDR1 MGHDK and CDR2 SYGVNS. Trimming cost V 3 bases and J 5 bases; bases outside gene matches: 3. The CDR3 region has the DNA TGTGCCAGCAGTGAGACAGGGCGGACTGAAGCTTTCTTT. This translates into CASSETGRTEAFF.

This clone is a singleton in its sample. CDR3 amino acids: CASSEAEGTDTQYF. The CDR3 DNA reads as TGTGCCAGCAGTGAAGCCGAGGGGACAGATACGCAGTATTTT. The chain has TRBV6-1 and TRBJ2-3; either TRBD1 or TRBD2 may fit D (5 bases each). Germline CDR1 MNHNS, CDR2 SASEGT. The CDR3 has 14 residues. The V end lost 0 bases, the J end lost 3 bases, and 7 bases lay between the germline ends.